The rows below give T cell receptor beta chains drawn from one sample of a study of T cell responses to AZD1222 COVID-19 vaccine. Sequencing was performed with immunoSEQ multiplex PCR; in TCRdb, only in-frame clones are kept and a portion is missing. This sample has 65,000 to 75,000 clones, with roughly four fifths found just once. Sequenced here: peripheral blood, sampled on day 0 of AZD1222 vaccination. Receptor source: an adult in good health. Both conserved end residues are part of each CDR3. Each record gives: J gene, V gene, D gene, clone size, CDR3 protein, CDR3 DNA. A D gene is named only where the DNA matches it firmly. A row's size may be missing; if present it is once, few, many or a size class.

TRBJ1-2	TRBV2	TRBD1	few	CASRSGQGFGYTF	TGTGCCAGCAGATCAGGACAGGGGTTTGGCTACACCTTC
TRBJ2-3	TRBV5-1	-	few	CASSKTDRRTTDTQYF	TGCGCCAGCAGTAAGACAGACAGGCGAACGACGGATACGCAGTATTTT
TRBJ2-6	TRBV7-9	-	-	CASSPGNSGANVLTF	TGTGCCAGCAGCCCAGGCAACTCTGGGGCCAACGTCCTGACTTTC
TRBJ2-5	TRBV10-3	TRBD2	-	CAISGGLAGKETQYF	TGTGCCATCAGTGGCGGACTAGCGGGTAAAGAGACCCAGTACTTC
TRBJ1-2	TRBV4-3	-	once	CASSPRGAWGGYTF	TGCGCCAGCAGCCCTAGGGGGGCTTGGGGCGGCTACACCTTC
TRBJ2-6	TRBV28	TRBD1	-	CASSFPQGEWSGANVLTF	TGTGCCAGCAGTTTTCCTCAGGGGGAATGGTCGGGGGCCAACGTCCTGACTTTC
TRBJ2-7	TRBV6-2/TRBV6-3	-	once	CASSYAGWEQYF	TGTGCCAGCAGTTACGCTGGGTGGGAGCAGTACTTC
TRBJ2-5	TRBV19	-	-	CASSTLGQSEETQYF	TGTGCCAGTAGTACCCTAGGACAGTCGGAGGAGACCCAGTACTTC
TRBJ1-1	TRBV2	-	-	CASLDPQENTEAFF	TGTGCCAGTCTTGATCCGCAGGAGAACACTGAAGCTTTCTTT
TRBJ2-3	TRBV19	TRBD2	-	CASSGGNTDTQYF	TGTGCCAGTAGCGGGGGGAACACAGATACGCAGTATTTT
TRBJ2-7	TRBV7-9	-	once	CASSPRGTGRGAYEQYF	TGTGCCAGCAGCCCCCGGGGGACGGGAAGGGGTGCCTACGAGCAGTACTTC
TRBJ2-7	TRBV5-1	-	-	CASSRTVSYEQYF	TGCGCCAGCAGCCGGACAGTCTCCTACGAGCAGTACTTC
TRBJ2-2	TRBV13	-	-	CASSLARSGSGELFF	TGTGCCAGCAGCTTAGCCCGGTCTGGCTCCGGGGAGCTGTTTTTT
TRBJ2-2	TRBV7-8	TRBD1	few	CANSGTGRGGELFF	TGTGCCAATTCCGGGACAGGTCGGGGTGGGGAGCTGTTTTTT
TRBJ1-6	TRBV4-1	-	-	CASSQRGEADSPLHF	TGCGCCAGCAGCCAGCGGGGAGAGGCGGATTCACCCCTCCACTTT
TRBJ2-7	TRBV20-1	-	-	CSVGGTYEQYF	TGCAGTGTAGGGGGGACCTACGAGCAGTACTTC
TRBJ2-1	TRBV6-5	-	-	CASSFTPTRAEQFF	TGTGCCAGCAGTTTCACCCCCACTAGGGCTGAGCAGTTCTTC
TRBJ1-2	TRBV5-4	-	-	CASSLAGMNYGYTF	TGTGCCAGCAGCTTGGCGGGGATGAACTATGGCTACACCTTC
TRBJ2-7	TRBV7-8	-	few	CASSYRPGGAGTEQYF	TGTGCCAGCAGCTACCGCCCCGGGGGCGCGGGGACCGAGCAGTACTTC
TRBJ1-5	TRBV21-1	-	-	CASTWWRQPQHF	TGTGCCAGCACCTGGTGGCGTCAGCCCCAGCATTTT
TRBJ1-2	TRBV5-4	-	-	CASSLDGDYGYTF	TGTGCCAGCAGCCTGGACGGCGACTATGGCTACACCTTC
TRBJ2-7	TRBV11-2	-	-	CASTGGGFYEQYF	TGTGCCAGCACCGGGGGAGGCTTCTACGAGCAGTACTTC
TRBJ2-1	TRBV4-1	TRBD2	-	CASSLASGGSSYNEQFF	TGCGCCAGCAGCTTGGCTAGCGGGGGGAGCTCCTACAATGAGCAGTTCTTC
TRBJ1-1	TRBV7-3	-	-	CASSREVNTEAFF	TGTGCCAGCAGCCGGGAGGTTAACACTGAAGCTTTCTTT
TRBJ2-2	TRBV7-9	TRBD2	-	CASSPRDYNTGELFF	TGTGCCAGCAGCCCACGGGACTATAACACCGGGGAGCTGTTTTTT
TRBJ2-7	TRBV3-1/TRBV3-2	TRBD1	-	CASSLLGQGGYEQYF	TGTGCCAGCAGCCTTCTGGGACAGGGAGGCTACGAGCAGTACTTC
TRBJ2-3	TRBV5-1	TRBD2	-	CASSSPSGGTDTQYF	TGCGCCAGCAGCTCCCCTAGCGGGGGCACAGATACGCAGTATTTT
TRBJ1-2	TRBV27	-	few	CASGDRATYGYTF	TGTGCCAGCGGGGATAGGGCGACCTATGGCTACACCTTC
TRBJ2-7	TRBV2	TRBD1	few	CASRMSWDSNNYEQYF	TGTGCCAGCAGAATGTCGTGGGACAGTAATAACTACGAGCAGTACTTC
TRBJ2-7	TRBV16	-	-	CASSQVAGIYEQYF	TGTGCCAGCAGCCAGGTCGCGGGAATCTACGAGCAGTACTTC
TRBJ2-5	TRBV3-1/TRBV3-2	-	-	CASSQANSQETQYF	TGTGCCAGCAGCCAAGCTAACAGCCAAGAGACCCAGTACTTC
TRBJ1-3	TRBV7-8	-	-	CASSSPSGNTIYF	TGTGCCAGCAGCTCCCCGTCGGGAAACACCATATATTTT
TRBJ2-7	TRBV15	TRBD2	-	CATSPRAGDHFYEQYF	TGTGCCACCAGCCCCAGGGCGGGGGACCACTTCTACGAGCAGTACTTC
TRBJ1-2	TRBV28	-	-	CASVTYPVGGHGYTF	TGTGCCAGCGTAACCTATCCCGTTGGGGGGCATGGCTACACCTTC
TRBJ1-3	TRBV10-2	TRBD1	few	CASSAVGGQALGNTIYF	TGCGCCAGCAGTGCCGTGGGGGGACAGGCCCTTGGAAACACCATATATTTT
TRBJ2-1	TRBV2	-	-	CASRHGGGTDVNEQFF	TGTGCCAGCAGACACGGAGGGGGGACTGATGTCAATGAGCAGTTCTTC
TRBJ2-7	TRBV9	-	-	CASSATLGGDEQYF	TGTGCCAGCAGCGCTACCCTAGGGGGTGACGAGCAGTACTTC
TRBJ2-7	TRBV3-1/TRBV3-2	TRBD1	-	CASSSVGQGHEQYF	TGTGCCAGCAGCTCGGTCGGACAGGGCCACGAGCAGTACTTC
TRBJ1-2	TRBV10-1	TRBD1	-	CASSYRDRVTNYGYTF	TGCGCCAGCAGTTACCGGGACAGGGTTACGAACTATGGCTACACCTTC
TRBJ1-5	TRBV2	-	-	CASSRDTLIPQHF	TGTGCCTCCTCCCGGGACACTCTTATCCCCCAGCATTTT
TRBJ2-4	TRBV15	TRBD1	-	CATSRDRGLGNIQYF	TGTGCCACCAGCAGGGACAGGGGGCTGGGAAACATTCAGTACTTC
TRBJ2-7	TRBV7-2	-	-	CASSLGQVDEQYF	TGTGCCAGCAGCTTAGGGCAGGTCGACGAGCAGTACTTC
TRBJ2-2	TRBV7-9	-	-	CASSPTGTGELFF	TGTGCCAGCAGCCCGACCGGGACCGGGGAGCTGTTTTTT
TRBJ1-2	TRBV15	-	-	CATSQGGVGYTF	TGTGCCACCAGCCAAGGCGGGGTTGGCTACACCTTC
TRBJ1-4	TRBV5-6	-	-	CASTASRGPPEKLFF	TGTGCCAGCACCGCTTCCAGAGGGCCACCAGAAAAACTGTTTTTT
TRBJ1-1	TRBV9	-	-	CASQEVTEAFF	TGTGCCAGCCAGGAGGTTACTGAAGCTTTCTTT
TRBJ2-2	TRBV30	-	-	CAWSSGTGRTGELFF	TGTGCCTGGAGTAGCGGCACAGGGCGTACCGGGGAGCTGTTTTTT
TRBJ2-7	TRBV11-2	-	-	CASSRTTGTSYEQYF	TGTGCCAGCAGCCGCACCACAGGGACCTCCTACGAGCAGTACTTC
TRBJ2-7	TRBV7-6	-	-	CASSLGTAYEQYF	TGTGCCAGCAGCTTAGGGACAGCCTACGAGCAGTACTTC
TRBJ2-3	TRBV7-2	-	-	CASSSMPGQQISSTDTQYF	TGTGCCAGCAGCTCCATGCCAGGACAGCAGATTTCTAGCACAGATACGCAGTATTTT
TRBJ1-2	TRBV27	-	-	CASSALVTLHYGYTF	TGTGCCAGCAGTGCCCTGGTGACACTACACTATGGCTACACCTTC
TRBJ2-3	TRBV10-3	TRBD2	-	CAISESSSGGTDTQYF	TGTGCCATCAGTGAGTCTTCTAGCGGGGGAACAGATACGCAGTATTTT
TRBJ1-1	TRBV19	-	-	CASSIGTEAFF	TGTGCCAGTAGTATTGGCACTGAAGCTTTCTTT
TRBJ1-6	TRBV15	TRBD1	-	CATSEDRGASPLHF	TGTGCCACCAGCGAAGACAGGGGAGCTTCACCCCTCCACTTT
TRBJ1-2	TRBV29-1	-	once	CSVEEGAGYGYTF	TGCAGCGTTGAAGAGGGGGCGGGCTATGGCTACACCTTC
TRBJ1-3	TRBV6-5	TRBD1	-	CASSMTGKGNTIYF	TGTGCCAGCAGTATGACAGGGAAAGGAAACACCATATATTTT
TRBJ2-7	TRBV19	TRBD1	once	CASSIAGTGGYEQYF	TGTGCCAGTAGTATTGCCGGGACAGGGGGCTACGAGCAGTACTTC
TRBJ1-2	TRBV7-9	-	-	CASSPVAELGYTF	TGTGCCAGCAGCCCAGTGGCAGAACTGGGCTACACCTTC
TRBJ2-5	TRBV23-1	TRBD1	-	CASYRGPKKETQYF	TGCGCCAGTTACAGGGGTCCCAAAAAAGAGACCCAGTACTTC
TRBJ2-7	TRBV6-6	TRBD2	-	CASERGDSYEQYF	TGTGCCAGCGAGCGGGGGGACTCCTACGAGCAGTACTTC